This TCR beta chain stems from a study of T cell changes during pregnancy in multiple sclerosis. Germline-derived CDR1 and CDR2 are SNHLY and FYNNEI. V gave up 5 bases and J gave up 5 bases, with 12 bases separating them. The CDR3 consists of 13 residues. This table comes from immunoSEQ multiplex PCR, and its TCRdb copy is limited to in-frame clones, with some not included. The repertoire holds around 48,000 clones, with under 95% as singletons. The receptor's source is a female donor with multiple sclerosis, enrolled in a pregnancy study. The chain recombines TRBV2 with TRBJ1-1, with D possibly matching TRBD1 (5 bases). Specimen: CD8+ T cells from peripheral blood mononuclear cells, collected before pregnancy. The CDR3 DNA is TGTGCCAGCAGTAATCCGGGGGGGACTGAAGCTTTCTTT. Its protein product is CASSNPGGTEAFF.